What follows are 17 T cell receptor beta chains derived from one specimen sequenced in a study of tissue T cells after allogeneic stem cell transplantation. Time point defined: mouse harvest day 14 after allogeneic transplant. Each mouse received 10^7 T-cell-depleted marrow cells plus 10^6 splenic CD5+ T cells by tail vein. Sequencing used immunoSEQ multiplex PCR; TCRdb keeps in-frame clones, though not all of them. This table has some 2,100 clones, roughly 40% appearing once. The sequenced sample consisted of lymph node tissue. These receptor sequences come from a female BALB/c mouse given C57BL/6 T cells with graft-versus-host disease after an allogeneic hematopoietic cell transplant.

Regarding this clone: The germline and genes are mouse ones. The read ends 1 residue early relative to the CDR3; the germline J gene fills the gap. The rearrangement joins TRBV26 to TRBJ2-3, with D perhaps TRBD2 (5 bases). The CDR3 length is 14 residues. The germline V gene has CDR1 KGHPV and CDR2 FQNQEV (reference sequence). The ends were cut back, 0 bases at V and 1 base at J, with 5 bases in the middle. The CDR3: CASSLSGGAETLYF. The covered CDR3 bases are TGTGCCAGCAGTCTGTCTGGGGGTGCAGAAACGCTGTAT.

A note on this clone: These gene names are mouse names. The part of the CDR3 DNA that was read is TGTGCCAGCAGACGTAGTGCAGAAACGCTGTAT. It translates to CASRRSAETLY. The entire CDR3 reads CASRRSAETLYF. The chain combines TRBV3 with TRBJ2-3; D unresolved. Coverage ceases 1 residue before the CDR3 finishes, and the germline J gene fills in the end. The CDR3 length is 12 residues. Germline CDR1 reads SNHLY; CDR2 reads FYNGKV (reference sequence). Trimming stripped 6 bases from V and 0 bases from J, with 4 bases between. Full variable domain (outside the CDR3, taken from reference TRBV3 and TRBJ2-3): GPKVLQIPSHQIIDMGQMVTLNCDPVSNHLYFYWYKQILGQQMEFLVNFYNGKVMEKSKLFKDQFSVERPDGSYFTLKIQPTALEDSAVYFCASRRSAETLYFGSGTRLTVL.

This clone is deemed large. Germline and genes here are mouse. The sequence runs out 1 residue before the end of the CDR3; the remainder is reconstructed from the germline J gene. V usage is TRBV2 and J usage is TRBJ2-2; D not resolved. V lost 0 bases to trimming and J lost 0 bases, with 5 bases between them. This CDR3 has 15 residues. Germline CDR1 is LGHNA and CDR2 is YSYQKL. Here the CDR3 reads CASSQDSANTGQLYF. CDR3 bases read: TGTGCCAGCAGCCAAGACTCAGCAAACACCGGGCAGCTCTAC.

Of note for this clone: The gene symbols are mouse symbols. The read stops 1 residue short of the end of the CDR3; the missing end is completed from the germline J gene. This rearrangement joins TRBV12-2 to TRBJ1-1; D not resolved. V shed 2 bases and J shed 0 bases, with 6 bases lying between them. CDR3 length equals 13 residues. From germline, CDR1 is SGHLS and CDR2 HYDKME. CDR3 DNA (partial): TGTGCCAGCTCTCGACAAGCAAACACAGAAGTCTTC. Translation: CASSRQANTEVF. The whole CDR3 protein reads CASSRQANTEVFF.

In this sample, this clone is large. Germline and genes here are mouse. The CDR3 extends 1 residue past the end of the read, so its final part is completed from the germline J gene. The genes are TRBV1 and TRBJ2-7; 9 bases match TRBD1. From germline, CDR1 is NSQYPW and CDR2 LRSPGD (reference sequence). The CDR3 is made up of 14 amino acids. Trimming at V came to 2 bases and at J to 5 bases, leaving 4 bases not matched to a gene. CDR3 bases read: TGCACCTGCAGTGCACGCGACAGGGGGGATGAACAGTAC. It yields the protein CTCSARDRGDEQY. The entire CDR3 is CTCSARDRGDEQYF.

As concerns this clone: These gene names are mouse names. The read comes to an end 1 residue before the CDR3 does, leaving the germline J gene to fill in the end. The genes are TRBV26 and TRBJ2-3; TRBD1 might be the D (6 bases). Trimming removed 0 bases at V and 0 bases at J, with 10 bases between. The CDR3 is made up of 16 amino acids. CDR1 is KGHPV and CDR2 is FQNQEV in the germline V gene (reference sequence). The CDR3 is CASSLSRTVSAETLYF. CDR3 bases read: TGTGCCAGCAGTCTGTCAAGGACAGTCAGTGCAGAAACGCTGTAT.

Concerning this clone itself: Gene names and germline match the mouse. The read stops 1 residue short of the end of the CDR3; the missing end is completed from the germline J gene. The chain employs TRBV13-1 and TRBJ2-3, with 9 bases aligning to TRBD2. The junction had 8 bases not matched to a gene; V was cut back by 3 bases and J by 0 bases. There are 17 residues in the CDR3. In germline, CDR1 is NSHNY, CDR2 SYGAGN. The sequenced CDR3 bases are TGTGCCAGCAGTGCAGGACTGGGGCTCACTAGTGCAGAAACGCTGTAT. As protein: CASSAGLGLTSAETLY. The whole CDR3 region reads CASSAGLGLTSAETLYF.

To note about this clone: Gene names and germline match the mouse. Sequencing ends 1 residue short of the CDR3 end; the germline J gene provides the rest. The V and J genes are TRBV23 and TRBJ2-5; TRBD1, the D gene given by the table, was not confirmed from the DNA. Germline values: CDR1 KGHTA, CDR2 FQNQQP. This CDR3 is 15 amino acids long. The CDR3 sequence is CSSSQTGQGMHTQYF. The DNA read from the CDR3 is TGCTCCAGCAGTCAAACGGGACAGGGGATGCACACCCAGTAC.

The table lists this clone with a count of one. The genes and germline here are from mouse. With the read ending 1 residue before the CDR3 end, the germline J gene is used to fill in that end. This chain joins TRBV26 and TRBJ2-2; 9 nucleotides line up with TRBD1. CDR1 and CDR2 from the germline V gene are KGHPV and FQNQEV (reference sequence). CDR3 length: 15 amino acids. V was pared by 3 bases and J by 4 bases, with 3 bases of the junction left unmatched. Partial CDR3 DNA: TGTGCCAGCAGTCTCGGACAGGGGACCACCGGGCAGCTCTAC. Its translation is CASSLGQGTTGQLY. The CDR3, in full, reads CASSLGQGTTGQLYF. The whole variable domain, filled in from reference TRBV26 and TRBJ2-2, reads NSKVIQTPRYLVKGQGQKAKMRCIPEKGHPVVFWYQQNKNNEFKFLINFQNQEVLQQIDMTEKRFSAECPSNSPCSLEIQSSEAGDSALYLCASSLGQGTTGQLYFGEGSKLTVL.

Concerning this clone: Germline and genes: mouse. The read ends 1 residue early relative to the CDR3; the germline J gene fills the gap. The rearrangement uses TRBV12-2 and TRBJ1-2; D unresolved. Germline V gene data show CDR1 as SGHLS and CDR2 as HYDKME. The V and J ends lost 1 base and 3 bases respectively, with 11 bases between them. This CDR3 comprises 14 residues. This CDR3 reads CASSLMGRDSDYTF. CDR3 DNA, as far as it was read: TGTGCCAGCTCTCTTATGGGGAGGGACTCCGACTACACC.

Of note for this clone: A much larger clone differs by one base, so this may be a read error. Mouse names are used for the genes. The read gets to within 1 residue of the CDR3 end, and the germline J gene fills in the rest. The chain uses TRBV13-3 and TRBJ2-1; perhaps D is TRBD1 or TRBD2 (6 bases each). The ends were cut back, 3 bases at V and 2 bases at J, with 6 bases in the middle. Germline loops: CDR1 NNHDY, CDR2 SYVADS. The CDR3 is 13 residues long. The sequenced CDR3 bases are TGTGCCAGCAGTGGGGGGCACTATGCTGAGCAGTTC. Translating gives CASSGGHYAEQF. The whole CDR3 is CASSGGHYAEQFF.

This clone is labeled medium-sized. The gene names here belong to mouse. The missing CDR3 end, 1 residue past where the read stops, is filled in from the germline J gene. V gene TRBV26 combines with J gene TRBJ2-3, with no clear D. Germline assignment: CDR1 KGHPV and CDR2 FQNQEV (reference sequence). CDR3 length equals 11 residues. Between the trimmed V and J ends, which lost 3 bases and 6 bases, there was a span of 4 bases. The covered CDR3 bases are TGTGCCAGCAGTCTCCAGGAAACGCTGTAT. The encoded protein is CASSLQETLY. From start to end, the CDR3 is CASSLQETLYF.

As regards this clone: All gene names here are mouse names. The CDR3 goes on 1 residue after the read ends, and that part is filled in from the germline J gene. V and J are TRBV12-2 and TRBJ2-7, with 7 bases that match TRBD1. The V gene's germline CDR1 is SGHLS and CDR2 HYDKME. Losses at the gene ends were 0 bases for V and 2 bases for J; bases not matched to a gene: 0. The CDR3 is made up of 13 amino acids. The sequenced CDR3 bases are TGTGCCAGCTCTCTCGGGACAGCCTATGAACAGTAC. Translation gives CASSLGTAYEQY. The complete CDR3 protein is CASSLGTAYEQYF.

With regard to this clone: The genes and germline here are from mouse. The read halts 1 residue ahead of the CDR3 end, with the missing end drawn from the germline J gene. The gene calls are TRBV5 and TRBJ2-4; D may correspond to TRBD1 or TRBD2 (5 bases each). CDR1 and CDR2 from the germline V gene are LGHNA and YNLKQL (reference sequence). Trimming pared 0 bases from V and 1 base from J, leaving 14 bases between. The CDR3 consists of 17 residues. This CDR3 reads CASSQDTGRWGQNTLYF. The sequenced part of the CDR3 DNA is TGTGCCAGCAGCCAAGATACGGGGCGATGGGGTCAAAACACCTTGTAC.

Details on this clone: All gene names here are mouse names. The part of the CDR3 DNA that was read is TGTGCCAGCAGTCTGAGAGAAGTCTTC. Residues: CASSLREVF. The whole CDR3 sequence reads CASSLREVFF. The chain carries TRBV26 and TRBJ1-1; no firm D call. The CDR3 is cut off 1 residue early in the read; its end comes from the germline J gene. V was pared by 2 bases and J by 7 bases, with 2 bases between. Per germline, CDR1 KGHPV and CDR2 FQNQEV (reference sequence). This CDR3 has 10 residues.

A single count supports this clone. The germline and genes are mouse ones. The read ends 1 residue before the CDR3 terminus; that terminus is restored from the germline J gene. The V gene is TRBV13-1, the J gene TRBJ2-3; D gene ambiguous. V lost 4 bases and J 0 bases, leaving 9 bases between the germline ends. Germline assignment: CDR1 NSHNY and CDR2 SYGAGN. The CDR3 runs to 14 residues. The CDR3 region is CASSLTSSAETLYF. Partial CDR3 DNA: TGTGCCAGCAGTCTGACATCTAGTGCAGAAACGCTGTAT.

This clone was seen only once. Gene names follow the mouse nomenclature. From the germline J gene comes the end of the CDR3, since the read stops 1 residue before it. J is TRBJ1-6 and V is TRBV26, with 7 bases lining up with TRBD1. TRBJ1-6 is assigned to the ORF class and has an uncertain function. V trimming: 4 bases; J trimming: 7 bases; junction bases outside the gene matches: 1. Germline CDR1 reads KGHPV; CDR2 reads FQNQEV (reference sequence). The CDR3 sequence is 13 residues long. CDR3 protein: CASSRDRNSPLYF. CDR3 bases read: TGTGCCAGCAGTCGGGACAGAAATTCGCCCCTCTAC.